This entry lists 29 T cell receptor beta chains sequenced from one sample in a study of blood T cell repertoires in COVID-19. TCRdb keeps only in-frame clones here, not all; method: immunoSEQ multiplex PCR. This sample has around 180,000 clones; roughly 79% occur once, and the top ten carry 12%. What was sequenced was peripheral blood. Receptors originate from an elderly woman with COVID-19, enrolled during active disease.

The J gene is TRBJ2-3, the V gene TRBV5-1; D is ambiguous. Trimming cost V 3 bases and J 1 base, with 24 bases left between them. Germline V gene sequence: CDR1 SGHRS, CDR2 YFSETQ. This CDR3 contains 19 residues. CDR3 in DNA: TGCGCCAGCAGCTGGGTCGGGTCAGCGAGATTCGGTGGCACAGATACGCAGTATTTT. Protein: CASSWVGSARFGGTDTQYF. Supplemented by reference TRBV5-1 and TRBJ2-3, the full variable domain reads KAGVTQTPRYLIKTRGQQVTLSCSPISGHRSVSWYQQTPGQGLQFLFEYFSETQRNKGNFPGRFSGRQFSNSRSEMNVSTLELGDSALYLCASSWVGSARFGGTDTQYFGPGTRLTVL.

The rearrangement links TRBV30 to TRBJ1-2; D gene uncertain. Per germline, CDR1 GTSNPN and CDR2 SVGIG (reference sequence). The CDR3 has 13 residues. V lost 1 base and J lost 8, with 14 bases in between. CDR3 residues: CAWSAGGEAGYTF. The CDR3 nucleotides read TGTGCCTGGAGTGCCGGAGGAGAGGCGGGCTACACCTTC.

The genes are TRBV7-2 and TRBJ1-4, with TRBD1 matching over 7 bases. The CDR3 is 13 residues long. Germline trimming cut 5 bases from V and 9 bases from J; bases unmatched to any gene: 6. The germline V gene has CDR1 SGHTA and CDR2 FQGNSA. The CDR3 nucleotides read TGTGCCAGCAGCAACAGACAGGGTAAAAAACTGTTTTTT. It encodes CASSNRQGKKLFF.

The chain has TRBV19 and TRBJ1-2, with TRBD1 matching 8 bases. CDR1 and CDR2 from the germline V gene are LNHDA and SQIVND (reference sequence). The CDR3 is made up of 13 amino acids. With V trimmed by 6 bases and J by 6 bases, 6 bases remained unmatched. The CDR3 loop is CASRDRASNGYTF. CDR3 coding DNA: TGTGCCAGTAGGGACAGGGCTAGTAATGGCTACACCTTC.

This clone was found once. The V and J genes are TRBV6-5 and TRBJ2-1; D uncertain. In germline, CDR1 is MNHEY, CDR2 SVGAGI. The V and J ends lost 5 bases and 2 bases respectively, with 13 bases between them. The CDR3 length is 15 residues. The CDR3, as DNA: TGTGCCAGCAGTCTACGAGGCCAACCCTACAATGAGCAGTTCTTC. Its translation is CASSLRGQPYNEQFF.

The V call is TRBV11-3, the J call TRBJ2-5; D perhaps matches TRBD2 (5 bases). V was trimmed by 5 bases and J by 1 base, leaving 14 bases between them. This CDR3 spans 15 amino acids. Germline CDR1 is SGHNT and CDR2 is YENEEA. The CDR3 is CASSAGERSQETQYF. CDR3 nucleotide sequence: TGTGCCAGCAGCGCTGGGGAGAGGTCCCAAGAGACCCAGTACTTC.

The V gene is TRBV11-3, the J gene TRBJ1-1; D possibly corresponds to TRBD1 (6 bases). Germline CDR1 is SGHNT and CDR2 is YENEEA. The CDR3 length is 16 residues. The V gene lost 6 bases and the J gene lost 1 base, with 18 bases spanning the gap. The CDR3 nucleotides read TGTGCCAGCAGTTCACTTACGACAGGCCGGAACACTGAAGCTTTCTTT. This gives the protein CASSSLTTGRNTEAFF.

The chain links TRBV18 to TRBJ2-5; perhaps TRBD2 as D (6 bases). Germline CDR1 and CDR2: KGHSH and LQKENI. Trimming removed 0 bases at V and 2 bases at J, with 13 bases between. The CDR3 length is 16 residues. In DNA form, the CDR3 reads TGTGCCAGCTCACCACCGGGGAGGAGGCTACAAGAGACCCAGTACTTC. As protein: CASSPPGRRLQETQYF.

CDR3: CASSSNLAGGPSTNEKLFF. The CDR3 bases are TGTGCCAGCAGCTCCAATCTGGCGGGGGGCCCATCAACTAATGAAAAACTGTTTTTT. The chain combines TRBV16 with TRBJ1-4; a possible D gene is TRBD1 (6 bases). Germline CDR1 is KGHSY and CDR2 is FQNENV. CDR3 length: 19 residues. Between the trimmed V and J ends, which lost 5 bases and 0 bases, there was a span of 22 bases.

The chain couples TRBV11-2 to TRBJ2-1; 8 positions agree with TRBD2. This CDR3 region has 16 residues. V was pared by 2 bases and J by 7 bases, with 10 bases of the junction left unmatched. CDR1 and CDR2 (germline): SGHAT, FQNNGV. CDR3 bases: TGTGCCAGCAGCTTATCCGGGACTAGAGCCCGTAATGAGCAGTTCTTC. Encoded protein: CASSLSGTRARNEQFF.

J is TRBJ2-3 and V is TRBV5-8; 8 bases line up with TRBD1. This CDR3 is built from 14 residues. J gave up 6 bases and V 3 bases, and 6 bases lay outside the gene matches. Germline-derived CDR1 and CDR2 are SGHTS and YDEGEE. The CDR3 nucleotides read TGTGCCAGCAGCTCCAGGGGGCTTGGGGATACGCAGTATTTT. Translating it yields CASSSRGLGDTQYF.

V and J are TRBV19 and TRBJ2-5; D might be TRBD1 (6 bases). The CDR3 extends over 14 amino acids. V shed 6 bases and J shed 7 bases, with 18 bases lying between them. CDR1 is LNHDA, CDR2 SQIVND, per germline (reference sequence). CDR3 region: CASRQSQGIGTQYF. CDR3 DNA: TGTGCCAGTAGGCAAAGTCAGGGGATCGGGACCCAGTACTTC.

The J gene is TRBJ2-7, the V gene TRBV7-6, with D possibly TRBD2 on 6 matching bases. V was shortened by 5 bases and J by 5 bases, with 13 bases between the two germline ends. Germline loops: CDR1 SGHVS, CDR2 FNYEAQ. The CDR3 has 13 amino acids. CDR3 amino acids: CASSTPTSNEQYF. For the CDR3, the DNA is TGTGCCAGCAGCACCCCTACTAGCAACGAGCAGTACTTC.

The chain joins TRBV12-3 or TRBV12-4 to TRBJ2-1; 7 nucleotides agree with TRBD2. CDR3 size: 13 residues. Trimming removed 4 bases from V and 6 bases from J; junction bases left unmatched: 3. CDR3 coding DNA: TGTGCCAGCAGTTCCCCTAGCGGCAATGAGCAGTTCTTC. Translating gives CASSSPSGNEQFF.

V usage is TRBV7-9 and J usage is TRBJ2-5; D not resolved. The V end was cut by 2 bases, the J end by 7 bases, with 11 bases between. The CDR3 loop spans 13 amino acids. CDR1 is SEHNR, CDR2 FQNEAQ, per germline (reference sequence). Written as DNA, the CDR3 is TGTGCCAGCAGCTTATTTCTAGAAGCGACCCAGTACTTC. Translating gives CASSLFLEATQYF.

This clone was found a few times. The genes are TRBV10-3 and TRBJ2-7; 9 nucleotides align to TRBD1. Germline V gene lookup returns CDR1 ENHRY and CDR2 SYGVKD. The CDR3 is 14 amino acids. V lost 5 bases, J lost 6 bases, and 8 bases stayed unmatched. CDR3 protein: CAISYRDRAGEQYF. The CDR3 DNA is TGTGCCATCAGTTATCGGGACAGGGCTGGCGAGCAGTACTTC.

This clone occurred a few times. The chain links TRBV19 to TRBJ2-2; 9 nucleotides match TRBD1. CDR1 is LNHDA, CDR2 SQIVND, per germline (reference sequence). This CDR3 contains 18 residues. The V and J ends lost 5 bases and 0 bases, in that order; junction bases with no gene match: 10. The CDR3 nucleotides are TGTGCCAGTAGTGGACCCGGGACAGGGCATCCGAACACCGGGGAGCTGTTTTTT. This encodes CASSGPGTGHPNTGELFF.

The V gene is TRBV20-1, the J gene TRBJ1-3, with TRBD1 as a possible D gene (5 bases). Deletions cut 3 bases from V and 0 bases from J, with 12 bases between. Per germline, CDR1 DFQATT and CDR2 SNEGSKA (reference sequence). This CDR3 comprises 15 residues. CDR3 in DNA: TGCAGTGCTAGTACCGACAGTCACTCTGGAAACACCATATATTTT. Amino acid sequence: CSASTDSHSGNTIYF.

V is TRBV9 and J is TRBJ1-3; unclear D gene. V was shortened by 0 bases and J by 0 bases, with 7 bases between the two germline ends. The CDR3 has 15 residues. Germline V gene lookup returns CDR1 SGDLS and CDR2 YYNGEE. The CDR3 spells CASSVGGFSGNTIYF. The CDR3 DNA reads as TGTGCCAGCAGCGTAGGAGGCTTCTCTGGAAACACCATATATTTT.

The rearrangement links TRBV28 to TRBJ1-6; TRBD1 agrees at 11 bases. Trimming at V came to 5 bases and at J to 7 bases, leaving 4 bases not matched to a gene. CDR1 and CDR2 from the germline V gene are MDHEN and SYDVKM. The CDR3 is 15 residues long. The CDR3 region is CASSVRTGGNSPLHF. The CDR3 DNA is TGTGCCAGCAGTGTGCGGACAGGGGGCAATTCACCCCTCCACTTT.

This clone was counted a few times. This chain joins TRBV7-2 and TRBJ2-5; TRBD2 agrees at 8 bases. Germline CDR1 is SGHTA and CDR2 is FQGNSA. Unmatched junction bases numbered 6, after V lost 5 bases and J lost 4 bases. The CDR3 extends over 14 amino acids. CDR3: CASSRRAGGETQYF. The CDR3 DNA reads as TGTGCCAGCAGCCGGAGGGCGGGGGGAGAGACCCAGTACTTC. Looking up the rest from reference TRBV7-2 and TRBJ2-5 gives the full variable domain: GAGVSQSPSNKVTEKGKDVELRCDPISGHTALYWYRQSLGQGLEFLIYFQGNSAPDKSGLPSDRFSAERTGGSVSTLTIQRTQQEDSAVYLCASSRRAGGETQYFGPGTRLLVL.

The chain joins TRBV19 to TRBJ2-2; 7 nucleotides match TRBD2. The CDR3 consists of 15 residues. V lost 4 bases and J lost 4; bases outside the gene matches: 6. Germline CDR1 and CDR2: LNHDA and SQIVND (reference sequence). CDR3 bases: TGTGCCAGTAGTAAACTAGCGTACGTCACCGGGGAGCTGTTTTTT. Protein: CASSKLAYVTGELFF.

By share of the sample, this clone is medium-sized. This chain uses TRBV11-3 with TRBJ2-1; 8 nucleotides align to TRBD1. This CDR3 spans 17 amino acids. In germline, CDR1 is SGHNT, CDR2 YENEEA. V trimming: 3 bases; J trimming: 7 bases; junction bases outside the gene matches: 14. This CDR3 reads CASSFAYGQGVGNEQFF. The DNA for the CDR3 is TGTGCCAGCAGCTTCGCATACGGACAGGGCGTCGGGAATGAGCAGTTCTTC.

V gene TRBV6-5 combines with J gene TRBJ2-1; weak D call: TRBD2 (7 bases). V was clipped by 5 bases and J by 16 bases, with 21 bases between them. Germline V CDR1 and CDR2: MNHEY, SVGAGI. The CDR3 is 13 residues long. Written as DNA, the CDR3 is TGTGCCAGCAGTCCGAGCGGGACAACGACGTTTTTCTTC. It yields the protein CASSPSGTTTFFF.

About this clone itself: The junction and the germline gene differ at one end; a read error may be behind it. This chain connects TRBV27 to TRBJ2-7, with TRBD2 matching over 12 bases. The CDR3 extends over 17 amino acids. From germline, CDR1 is MNHEY and CDR2 SMNVEV (reference sequence). CDR3 nucleotides: TGTGCCAGCTGTTTGGGTCTAGCGGGAGGGCCGGTGTGGGAGCAGTACTTC. Its translation is CASCLGLAGGPVWEQYF.

V and J are TRBV27 and TRBJ2-7; weak D call: TRBD1 (6 bases). The CDR3 consists of 14 residues. Germline values: CDR1 MNHEY, CDR2 SMNVEV (reference sequence). Trimming left V 3 bases short and J 2 bases short, with 11 bases between. The CDR3 loop is CASSFRGFTYEQYF. CDR3 in DNA: TGTGCCAGCAGTTTCAGGGGTTTTACCTACGAGCAGTACTTC.

The V call is TRBV6-5, the J call TRBJ1-1; 10 bases are shared with TRBD1. CDR3 length: 13 amino acids. From germline, CDR1 is MNHEY and CDR2 SVGAGI. The junction had 6 bases not matched to a gene; V was cut back by 6 bases and J by 8 bases. The CDR3 DNA reads as TGTGCCAGCAGGAGAGGGACAGGGGACGAAGCTTTCTTT. This codes for CASRRGTGDEAFF.

The chain joins TRBV4-3 to TRBJ2-4; perhaps TRBD2 as D (6 bases). This CDR3 spans 15 amino acids. The V gene lost 3 bases and the J gene lost 11 bases, with 20 bases spanning the gap. Germline V lookup: CDR1 LGHNA, CDR2 YSLEER. CDR3 nucleotides: TGCGCCAGCAGCCAGGATCTGGGGCGGGGAGAGGTTCAGTACTTC. It yields the protein CASSQDLGRGEVQYF.

The chain recombines TRBV3-1 (or the pseudogene TRBV3-2) with TRBJ1-4; the match to TRBD1 covers 9 bases. Germline V CDR1 and CDR2: LGHDT, YNNKEL (reference sequence). This CDR3 is 14 amino acids long. The J segment lost 7 bases and the V segment lost 4 bases, leaving 4 bases of the junction unmatched. The CDR3 is CASSPQGAGEKLFF. Here the CDR3 DNA reads TGTGCCAGCAGCCCACAGGGGGCGGGTGAAAAACTGTTTTTT.